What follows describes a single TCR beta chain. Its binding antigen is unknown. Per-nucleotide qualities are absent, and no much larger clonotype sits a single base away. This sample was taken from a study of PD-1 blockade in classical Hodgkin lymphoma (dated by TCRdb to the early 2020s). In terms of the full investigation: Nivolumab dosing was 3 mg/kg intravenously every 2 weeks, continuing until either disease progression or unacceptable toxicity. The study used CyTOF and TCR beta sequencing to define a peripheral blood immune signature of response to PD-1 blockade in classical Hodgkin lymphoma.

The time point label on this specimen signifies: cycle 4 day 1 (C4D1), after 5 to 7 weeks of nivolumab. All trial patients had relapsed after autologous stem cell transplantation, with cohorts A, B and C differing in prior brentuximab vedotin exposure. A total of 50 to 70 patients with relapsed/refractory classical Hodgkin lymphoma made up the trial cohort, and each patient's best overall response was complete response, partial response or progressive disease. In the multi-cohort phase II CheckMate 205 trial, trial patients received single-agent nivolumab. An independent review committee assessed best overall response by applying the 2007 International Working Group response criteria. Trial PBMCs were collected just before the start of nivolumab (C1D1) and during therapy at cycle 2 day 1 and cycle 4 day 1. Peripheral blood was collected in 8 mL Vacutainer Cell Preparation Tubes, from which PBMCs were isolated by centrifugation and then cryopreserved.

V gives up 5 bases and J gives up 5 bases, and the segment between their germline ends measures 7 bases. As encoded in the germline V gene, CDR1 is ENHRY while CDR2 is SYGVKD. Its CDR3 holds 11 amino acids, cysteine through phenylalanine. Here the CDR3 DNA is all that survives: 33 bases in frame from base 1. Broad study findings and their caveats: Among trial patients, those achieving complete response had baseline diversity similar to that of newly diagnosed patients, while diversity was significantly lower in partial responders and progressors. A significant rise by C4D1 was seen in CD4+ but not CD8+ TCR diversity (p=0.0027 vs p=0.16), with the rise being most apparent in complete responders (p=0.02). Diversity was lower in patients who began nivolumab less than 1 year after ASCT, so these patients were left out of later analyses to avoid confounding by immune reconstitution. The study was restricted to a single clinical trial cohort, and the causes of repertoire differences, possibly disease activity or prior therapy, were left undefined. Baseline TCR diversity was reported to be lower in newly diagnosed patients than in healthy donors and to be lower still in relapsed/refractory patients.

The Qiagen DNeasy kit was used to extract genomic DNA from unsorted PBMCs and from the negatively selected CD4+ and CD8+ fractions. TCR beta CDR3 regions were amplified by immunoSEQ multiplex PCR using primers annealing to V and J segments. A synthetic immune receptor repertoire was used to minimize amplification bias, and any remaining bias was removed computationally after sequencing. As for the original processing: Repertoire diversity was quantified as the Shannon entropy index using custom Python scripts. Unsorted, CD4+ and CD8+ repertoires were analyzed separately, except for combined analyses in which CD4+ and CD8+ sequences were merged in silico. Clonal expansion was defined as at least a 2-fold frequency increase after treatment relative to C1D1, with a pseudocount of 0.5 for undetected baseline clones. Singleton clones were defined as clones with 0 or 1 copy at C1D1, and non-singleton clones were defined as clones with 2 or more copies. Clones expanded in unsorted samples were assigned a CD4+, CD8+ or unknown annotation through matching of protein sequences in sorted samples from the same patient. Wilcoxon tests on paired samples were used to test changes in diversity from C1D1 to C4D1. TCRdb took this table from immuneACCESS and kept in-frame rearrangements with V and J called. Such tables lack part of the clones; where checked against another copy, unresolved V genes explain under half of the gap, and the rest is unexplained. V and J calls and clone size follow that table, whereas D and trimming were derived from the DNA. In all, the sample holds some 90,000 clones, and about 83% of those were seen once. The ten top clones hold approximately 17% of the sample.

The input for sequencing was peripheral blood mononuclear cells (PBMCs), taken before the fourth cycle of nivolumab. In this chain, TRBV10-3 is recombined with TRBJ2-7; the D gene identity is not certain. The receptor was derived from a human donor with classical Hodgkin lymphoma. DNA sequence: TGTGCCATCAGTTGGAGAGACGAGCAGTACTTC. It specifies CAISWRDEQYF.